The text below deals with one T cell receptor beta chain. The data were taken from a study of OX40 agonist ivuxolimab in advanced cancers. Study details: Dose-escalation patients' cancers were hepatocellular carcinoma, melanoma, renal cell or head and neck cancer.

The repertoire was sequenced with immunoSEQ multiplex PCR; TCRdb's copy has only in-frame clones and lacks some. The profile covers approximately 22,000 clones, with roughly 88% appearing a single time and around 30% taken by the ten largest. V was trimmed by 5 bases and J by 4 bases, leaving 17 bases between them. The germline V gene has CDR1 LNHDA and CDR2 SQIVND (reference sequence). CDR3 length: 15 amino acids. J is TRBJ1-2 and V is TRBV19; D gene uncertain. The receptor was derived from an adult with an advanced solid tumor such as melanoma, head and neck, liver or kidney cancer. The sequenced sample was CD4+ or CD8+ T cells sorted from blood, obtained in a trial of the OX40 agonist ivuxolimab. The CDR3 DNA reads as TGTGCCAGTAGTTCCCGATCCCCCTCGAGCTATGGCTACACCTTC. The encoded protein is CASSSRSPSSYGYTF.